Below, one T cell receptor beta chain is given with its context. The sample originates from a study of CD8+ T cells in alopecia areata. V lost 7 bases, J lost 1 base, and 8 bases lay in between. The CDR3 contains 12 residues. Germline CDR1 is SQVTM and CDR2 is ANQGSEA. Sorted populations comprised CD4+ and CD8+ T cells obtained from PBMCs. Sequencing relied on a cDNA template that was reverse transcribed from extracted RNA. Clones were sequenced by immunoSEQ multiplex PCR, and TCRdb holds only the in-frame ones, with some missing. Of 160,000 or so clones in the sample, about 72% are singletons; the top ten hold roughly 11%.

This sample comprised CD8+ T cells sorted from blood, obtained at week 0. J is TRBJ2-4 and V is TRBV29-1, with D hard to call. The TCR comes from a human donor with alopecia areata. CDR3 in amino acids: CSARAAKNIQYF. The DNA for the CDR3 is TGCAGCGCAAGGGCGGCCAAAAACATTCAGTACTTC. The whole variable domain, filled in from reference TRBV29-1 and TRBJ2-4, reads SAVISQKPSRDICQRGTSLTIQCQVDSQVTMMFWYRQQPGQSLTLIATANQGSEATYESGFVIDKFPISRPNLTFSTLTVSNMSPEDSSIYLCSARAAKNIQYFGAGTRLSVL.